These 28 T cell receptor beta chains share one sample of origin, sequenced in a study of spatial heterogeneity in lung cancer. Findings and limits, study-wide: Higher tumor mutation counts went along with higher counts of expanded intratumoral alpha and beta TCRs.

Their specific antigens are unknown. The time point denotes: sample taken at primary tumor resection. From the 5' RACE reads, TCRdb called clonotypes with MiXCR, one entry per CDR3 protein. The sample lists about 27,000 distinct CDR3 sequences; roughly 6.9% were seen once. The specimen comprised lung tumor tissue, sampled at surgery. Receptors originate from a male donor with early-stage non-small cell lung cancer.

This chain uses TRBV7-2 with TRBJ1-2, with D unclear. With 1 base removed from V and 0 bases from J, the gap between germline ends came to 12 bases. This CDR3 is built from 16 residues. Germline CDR1 and CDR2: SGHTA and FQGNSA. CDR3 sequence (DNA): TGTGCCAGCAGCTTAGATTTCCGAGGTACTAACTATGGCTACACCTTC. Its translation: CASSLDFRGTNYGYTF.

This clonotype was observed many times. This sequence joins TRBV7-9 and TRBJ2-2, with 8 bases that match TRBD1. Per germline, CDR1 SEHNR and CDR2 FQNEAQ (reference sequence). The CDR3 loop spans 15 amino acids. The V segment lost 4 bases and the J segment 7 bases; nucleotides outside the gene matches: 8. CDR3 residues: CASSSGQGRDGELFF. CDR3 coding DNA: TGTGCCAGCAGCTCAGGACAGGGAAGAGACGGGGAGCTGTTTTTT.

This clonotype appeared many times. The gene calls are TRBV20-1 and TRBJ2-3; the match to TRBD2 covers 13 bases. The CDR3 is 15 residues long. Germline assignment: CDR1 DFQATT and CDR2 SNEGSKA (reference sequence). Unmatched junction bases numbered 5, after V lost 6 bases and J lost 2 bases. In DNA form, the CDR3 reads TGCAGTGCCGCAGGACTAGCGGGGGACACAGATACGCAGTATTTT. Its protein product is CSAAGLAGDTDTQYF.

The rearrangement joins TRBV7-6 to TRBJ2-1; 7 bases are shared with TRBD1. Germline CDR1 SGHVS, CDR2 FNYEAQ. Germline trimming cut 5 bases from V and 0 bases from J; bases unmatched to any gene: 4. The CDR3 covers 15 residues. CDR3 sequence: CASSLGQNSYNEQFF. The CDR3, as DNA: TGTGCCAGCAGCCTGGGACAGAACTCCTACAATGAGCAGTTCTTC.

This clonotype was detected a few times. This chain links TRBV5-1 with TRBJ2-1, with 7 bases aligning to TRBD2. V was clipped by 0 bases and J by 0 bases; unmatched bases: 6. CDR1 and CDR2 from the germline V gene are SGHRS and YFSETQ. CDR3 length: 17 amino acids. The CDR3 here is CASSLASLADSYNEQFF. In DNA form, the CDR3 reads TGCGCCAGCAGCTTGGCTTCCCTAGCGGACTCCTACAATGAGCAGTTCTTC.

This clonotype was seen only a few times. The rearrangement links TRBV13 to TRBJ1-5, with no clear D. The V gene's germline CDR1 is PRHDT and CDR2 FYEKMQ (reference sequence). The germline V and J ends were trimmed by 5 bases and 5 bases, with 7 bases remaining between them. This CDR3 is built from 12 residues. The CDR3 nucleotides are TGTGCCAGCAGCGCCGGGGATCAGCCCCAGCATTTT. As protein: CASSAGDQPQHF.

This clonotype was counted only a few times. The chain carries TRBV5-1 and TRBJ1-6; D remains ambiguous. The CDR3 extends over 13 amino acids. The V end was cut by 0 bases, the J end by 9 bases, with 7 bases between. Germline-derived CDR1 and CDR2 are SGHRS and YFSETQ. CDR3 DNA: TGCGCCAGCAGCTTGGAGTCTCCTTCACCCCTCCACTTT. Residues: CASSLESPSPLHF.

The chain is built from TRBV6-6 and TRBJ2-3, with TRBD2 identical over 10 bases. The CDR3 has 17 amino acids. Germline V lookup: CDR1 MNHNY, CDR2 SVGAGI (reference sequence). J was trimmed by 2 bases and V by 0 bases; bases with no gene match: 5. CDR3 coding DNA: TGTGCCAGCAGTTACTCCCCCACTAGCGGGACCACAGATACGCAGTATTTT. This gives the protein CASSYSPTSGTTDTQYF.

At least ten counts were recorded for this clonotype. The chain uses TRBV12-5 and TRBJ1-6; no clear D gene. Trimming cost V 7 bases and J 9 bases, with 22 bases left between them. Germline CDR1 LGHNT, CDR2 FRNRAP. This CDR3 is built from 16 residues. CDR3 residues: CASALWRAGKGSPLHF. The CDR3 DNA reads TGTGCTAGTGCCCTTTGGAGGGCCGGGAAAGGTTCACCCCTCCACTTT.

The chain recombines TRBV29-1 with TRBJ1-2; 8 bases are a match to TRBD1. The trim removed 4 bases at V and 4 bases at J, leaving 5 bases unmatched. Germline V gives CDR1 SQVTM, CDR2 ANQGSEA. This CDR3 contains 13 residues. CDR3 sequence reads: CSVGDRNPYGYTF. CDR3 nucleotides: TGCAGCGTTGGGGACAGGAACCCCTATGGCTACACCTTC.

This clonotype was seen many times. This sequence joins TRBV27 and TRBJ1-6; D remains unclear. The V gene's germline CDR1 is MNHEY and CDR2 SMNVEV (reference sequence). This CDR3 contains 16 residues. Trimming removed 6 bases at V and 5 bases at J, with 17 bases between. In DNA form, the CDR3 reads TGTGCCAGCAGATCCCTTGGGTTGGTGGATAATTCACCCCTCCACTTT. The encoded protein is CASRSLGLVDNSPLHF.

This clonotype was counted at least ten times. The rearrangement uses TRBV7-9 and TRBJ2-2; no definite D call. Between the trimmed V and J ends, which lost 1 base and 4 bases, there was a span of 7 bases. The CDR3 runs to 14 residues. CDR1 SEHNR and CDR2 FQNEAQ come from the germline V gene (reference sequence). The DNA of the CDR3 is TGTGCCAGCAGCTTAGAGACAAGCACCGGGGAGCTGTTTTTT. Encoded protein: CASSLETSTGELFF.

This clonotype was counted at least ten times. The CDR3 DNA reads TGCAGCGCCGGACAATCGAACACCGGGGAGCTGTTTTTT. This encodes CSAGQSNTGELFF. The V gene is TRBV29-1, the J gene TRBJ2-2, with D possibly being TRBD1 (5 bases). V was trimmed by 7 bases and J by 0 bases, leaving 9 bases between them. From germline, CDR1 is SQVTM and CDR2 ANQGSEA. This CDR3 contains 13 residues.

This clonotype was detected ten times or more. The chain has TRBV2 and TRBJ1-1; D unclear. Germline assignment: CDR1 SNHLY and CDR2 FYNNEI. The V end was cut by 7 bases, the J end by 5 bases, with 14 bases between. The CDR3 has 13 residues. The CDR3 DNA follows: TGTGCCAGCACCGAACGACTTGGAACTGAAGCTTTCTTT. Translation gives CASTERLGTEAFF.

This clonotype was detected many times. The V call is TRBV4-3, the J call TRBJ1-2; possibly TRBD1 for D (5 bases). This CDR3 has 16 residues. V lost 4 bases and J lost 4, with 19 bases in between. CDR1 LGHNA and CDR2 YSLEER come from the germline V gene. The CDR3 DNA reads as TGCGCCAGCAGCCCCCTATCTAATGCAGGGTTCTATGGCTACACCTTC. Protein product: CASSPLSNAGFYGYTF.

This clonotype was picked up a small number of times. The chain uses TRBV4-3 and TRBJ2-2; no definite D call. Germline V gene lookup returns CDR1 LGHNA and CDR2 YSLEER. CDR3 length: 13 residues. With 0 bases removed from V and 6 bases from J, the gap between germline ends came to 5 bases. CDR3 coding DNA: TGCGCCAGCAGCCAAGACATGTCCGGGGAGCTGTTTTTT. It is translated as CASSQDMSGELFF.

Points on this clonotype: The junction departs from the called germline gene at one end, perhaps through a read error. The J gene is TRBJ2-2, the V gene TRBV28, with 10 bases lining up with TRBD2. CDR1 and CDR2 (germline): MDHEN, SYDVKM. The CDR3 has 15 residues. The CDR3 DNA reads as TGTGCCAGCAGTACTAGCGGGGCGAACACCCGGGAGCTGTTTTTT. Translated, it gives CASSTSGANTRELFF.

This clonotype was observed many times. This sequence joins TRBV6-5 and TRBJ1-1; D remains unclear. The CDR3 length is 14 residues. V gave up 6 bases and J gave up 6 bases, with 17 bases separating them. Germline CDR1 reads MNHEY; CDR2 reads SVGAGI. CDR3 amino acids: CASSWSTESAEAFF. CDR3 sequence (DNA): TGTGCCAGCAGCTGGTCGACGGAGAGCGCTGAAGCTTTCTTT.

This clonotype turned up a few times. The rearrangement uses TRBV28 and TRBJ2-6; D may be TRBD2 (6 bases). Deletions cut 2 bases from V and 2 bases from J, with 7 bases between. Germline V gene sequence: CDR1 MDHEN, CDR2 SYDVKM. This CDR3 region has 15 residues. The CDR3 sequence: CASSLGGAGANVLTF. The CDR3 nucleotides are TGTGCCAGCAGTTTAGGAGGGGCTGGGGCCAACGTCCTGACTTTC. The full variable domain, rest sourced from reference TRBV28 and TRBJ2-6, is DVKVTQSSRYLVKRTGEKVFLECVQDMDHENMFWYRQDPGLGLRLIYFSYDVKMKEKGDIPEGYSVSREKKERFSLILESASTNQTSMYLCASSLGGAGANVLTFGAGSRLTVL.

At least ten counts were recorded for this clonotype. The chain links TRBV4-3 to TRBJ2-7, with D maybe TRBD1 (5 bases). Germline V CDR1 and CDR2: LGHNA, YSLEER. This CDR3 is built from 17 residues. V lost 0 bases and J 0 bases, leaving 15 bases between the germline ends. CDR3 nucleotide sequence: TGCGCCAGCAGCCAAGAGAGCTGGTCAGGGCTCTCCTACGAGCAGTACTTC. Encoded protein: CASSQESWSGLSYEQYF.

This clonotype appeared a few times. CDR3 sequence reads: CASWGGGGKETQYF. Written as DNA, the CDR3 is TGCGCCAGCTGGGGCGGCGGGGGTAAGGAGACCCAGTACTTC. V gene TRBV5-1 combines with J gene TRBJ2-5; TRBD2 aligns across 7 bases. The length of the CDR3 is 14 residues. The junction had 11 bases not matched to a gene; V was cut back by 7 bases and J by 5 bases. Germline CDR1 and CDR2: SGHRS and YFSETQ.

This clonotype was detected only a few times. The rearrangement links TRBV23-1 to TRBJ1-2; 7 nucleotides line up with TRBD1. TRBV23-1 is an open reading frame, and its role is uncertain. J was trimmed by 6 bases and V by 0 bases; bases with no gene match: 7. This CDR3 is 15 amino acids long. CDR3 DNA: TGCGCCAGCAGTCAATCGACAGGGAAGGGTGATGGCTACACCTTC. This sequence encodes CASSQSTGKGDGYTF.

This clonotype was detected many times. The rearrangement uses TRBV28 and TRBJ2-7; either TRBD1 or TRBD2 may fit D (6 bases each). V shed 2 bases and J shed 1 base, with 12 bases lying between them. This CDR3 is built from 15 residues. The germline V gene has CDR1 MDHEN and CDR2 SYDVKM. The CDR3 region is CASSLPGATSYEQYF. CDR3 coding DNA: TGTGCCAGCAGTTTACCGGGGGCCACTTCCTACGAGCAGTACTTC.

This clonotype came up many times. The chain joins TRBV21-1 to TRBJ1-4. TRBV21-1 is a documented pseudogene. The CDR3 sequence is 15 residues long. CDR3 residues: CASSILGATNEKLFF. The CDR3 nucleotides read TGTGCCAGCAGCATCTTGGGGGCAACTAATGAAAAACTGTTTTTT.

This clonotype showed up many times. The chain carries TRBV29-1 and TRBJ2-7, with 7 positions matching TRBD1. Looked up from germline, CDR1 is SQVTM and CDR2 is ANQGSEA. J was trimmed by 4 bases and V by 5 bases; bases with no gene match: 11. The CDR3 runs 14 residues. CDR3 sequence: CSVRPGTAVYEQYF. CDR3 coding DNA: TGCAGCGTTCGTCCCGGGACAGCAGTTTACGAGCAGTACTTC.

This clonotype was observed a handful of times. The chain carries TRBV29-1 and TRBJ1-5, with 10 bases aligning to TRBD1. The V segment lost 7 bases and the J segment 5 bases; nucleotides outside the gene matches: 2. The CDR3 runs 12 residues. Germline lookup yields CDR1 SQVTM and CDR2 ANQGSEA. The CDR3 is CSAGQGDQPQHF. CDR3 DNA: TGCAGCGCAGGACAGGGGGATCAGCCCCAGCATTTT.

This clonotype showed up many times. J is TRBJ2-2 and V is TRBV15; D is undetermined. V lost 0 bases and J 4 bases, leaving 6 bases between the germline ends. The V gene's germline CDR1 is LNHNV and CDR2 YYDKDF (reference sequence). The CDR3 is 14 residues long. CDR3 nucleotides: TGTGCCACCAGCAGAGAAACATCCACCGGGGAGCTGTTTTTT. Its translation: CATSRETSTGELFF.

This clonotype has a count of ten or more. The chain combines TRBV7-2 with TRBJ2-2; D is unresolved. The CDR3 length is 14 residues. Trimming pared 5 bases from V and 1 base from J, leaving 8 bases between. Per germline, CDR1 SGHTA and CDR2 FQGNSA. The CDR3 loop is CASSPNGNTGELFF. The CDR3 DNA reads as TGTGCCAGCAGCCCGAACGGGAACACCGGGGAGCTGTTTTTT.